A selection of T cell receptor beta chains follows, all from one sample in a study of cytomegalovirus exposure and HLA in healthy donors. The method was immunoSEQ multiplex PCR; TCRdb's version includes in-frame clones alone and lacks a portion of them. The repertoire holds roughly 97,000 clones, with 75% to 80% as singletons. Material for sequencing was PBMCs. Source of these receptors: a man aged 60 to 75 in good health and CMV-seropositive. Each CDR3 is given with its conserved first and last residue. The D gene is left open where the match is weak. The listing skips clone size in some rows; elsewhere it reads once, few, many or a size class.

V gene	clone size	J gene	D gene	CDR3 protein	CDR3 DNA
TRBV10-3	.	TRBJ2-1	.	CAISRGFDEQFF	TGTGCCATCAGTAGGGGTTTCGATGAGCAGTTCTTC
TRBV14	.	TRBJ1-1	TRBD1	CASSQVGDRAKAFF	TGTGCCAGCAGCCAAGTGGGGGACAGGGCGAAAGCTTTCTTT
TRBV10-3	.	TRBJ2-3	TRBD2	CAISEPWGSAGGSTDTQYF	TGTGCCATCAGTGAGCCCTGGGGATCGGCGGGGGGCTCCACAGATACGCAGTATTTT
TRBV19	.	TRBJ2-2	TRBD1	CASSNGQDHTGELFF	TGTGCCAGTAGTAACGGACAGGATCACACCGGGGAGCTGTTTTTT
TRBV5-4	.	TRBJ1-2	.	CASSSSGRRGYTF	TGTGCCAGCAGCTCATCGGGGAGACGCGGCTACACCTTC
TRBV9	.	TRBJ2-2	.	CASSAAGAGTGELFF	TGTGCCAGCAGCGCCGCAGGGGCTGGCACCGGGGAGCTGTTTTTT
TRBV5-1	.	TRBJ2-1	.	CASSFEGGGANEQFF	TGCGCCAGCAGCTTCGAGGGGGGAGGGGCAAATGAGCAGTTCTTC
TRBV5-6	few	TRBJ1-1	.	CASSLTGNTEAFF	TGTGCCAGCAGCTTGACGGGGAACACTGAAGCTTTCTTT
TRBV6-1	.	TRBJ2-5	TRBD2	CASSELAGEYQETQYF	TGTGCCAGCAGTGAACTGGCGGGGGAGTACCAAGAGACCCAGTACTTC
TRBV7-6	.	TRBJ2-5	TRBD2	CASSLELASGGRGTQYF	TGTGCCAGCAGCTTAGAGCTAGCTAGCGGGGGGCGTGGTACCCAGTACTTC
TRBV7-9	.	TRBJ2-7	.	CASSLYEGVYERYF	TGTGCCAGCAGCTTATATGAGGGAGTATACGAGCGGTACTTC
TRBV7-2	once	TRBJ1-1	.	CASSLRSQGGANTEAFF	TGTGCCAGCAGCTTAAGGAGTCAGGGTGGGGCGAACACTGAAGCTTTCTTT
TRBV5-1	.	TRBJ2-7	TRBD1	CASSSGTGGHEQYF	TGCGCCAGCAGCTCCGGGACAGGGGGCCACGAGCAGTACTTC
TRBV5-6	once	TRBJ2-1	TRBD2	CASSLFLAGPGNEQFF	TGTGCCAGCAGCTTGTTTTTAGCGGGGCCAGGGAATGAGCAGTTCTTC
TRBV5-1	few	TRBJ2-5	TRBD1	CASSPGTGGETQYF	TGCGCCAGCAGCCCCGGGACAGGGGGTGAGACCCAGTACTTC
TRBV9	once	TRBJ2-2	.	CASSVTSPTGELFF	TGTGCCAGCAGCGTCACTAGCCCCACCGGGGAGCTGTTTTTT
TRBV18	.	TRBJ1-2	TRBD1	CASSPPGDRAHGYTF	TGTGCCAGCTCACCACCGGGGGACAGGGCGCATGGCTACACCTTC
TRBV18	once	TRBJ1-2	TRBD1	CASSPPGTGGETGYTF	TGTGCCAGCTCACCACCGGGGACAGGGGGGGAAACTGGCTACACCTTC
TRBV19	.	TRBJ2-1	.	CASRDDRYNEQFF	TGTGCCAGTAGAGATGACAGGTACAATGAGCAGTTCTTC
TRBV5-1	.	TRBJ1-5	TRBD1	CASSLDRGGQPQHF	TGCGCCAGCAGCCTTGACAGGGGAGGTCAGCCCCAGCATTTT
TRBV5-4	once	TRBJ2-7	TRBD1	CASGKGTEPYEQYF	TGTGCCAGCGGCAAAGGGACAGAACCCTACGAGCAGTACTTC
TRBV28	.	TRBJ1-5	.	CASSLWQGGNQPQHF	TGTGCCAGCAGTTTATGGCAGGGCGGCAATCAGCCCCAGCATTTT
TRBV5-1	.	TRBJ2-4	TRBD1	CASSLQGAQRNIQYF	TGCGCCAGCAGCTTGCAGGGGGCGCAGCGAAACATTCAGTACTTC
TRBV18	.	TRBJ2-5	TRBD2	CASSPPAGEETQYF	TGTGCCAGCTCACCACCAGCGGGGGAAGAGACCCAGTACTTC
TRBV11-2	.	TRBJ1-6	TRBD1	CASSTGTGRLNSPLHF	TGTGCCAGCAGCACAGGGACAGGGAGGCTGAATTCACCCCTCCACTTT
TRBV18	.	TRBJ1-1	TRBD1	CASSLDRGPTEAFF	TGTGCCAGCTCACTGGACAGGGGGCCAACTGAAGCTTTCTTT
TRBV4-2	.	TRBJ1-4	.	CASSLTGRNEKLFF	TGTGCCAGCAGCTTGACAGGTCGGAATGAAAAACTGTTTTTT
TRBV5-4	.	TRBJ1-4	.	CASSADRGTNEKLFF	TGTGCCAGCAGCGCCGACAGAGGTACTAATGAAAAACTGTTTTTT
TRBV29-1	.	TRBJ2-2	TRBD1	CSVDRGRGTGELFF	TGCAGCGTTGATAGGGGGCGAGGCACCGGGGAGCTGTTTTTT
TRBV5-1	.	TRBJ2-1	.	CASSLGRQASYNEQFF	TGCGCCAGCAGCCTAGGGAGACAGGCGTCCTACAATGAGCAGTTCTTC
TRBV15	.	TRBJ2-1	TRBD1	CATSLDRGNEQFF	TGTGCCACCAGCCTGGACAGGGGGAATGAGCAGTTCTTC
TRBV5-1	.	TRBJ2-2	.	CASSGDTNTGELFF	TGCGCCAGCAGCGGCGACACAAACACCGGGGAGCTGTTTTTT
TRBV4-2	.	TRBJ2-5	.	CASSQDPQETQYF	TGTGCCAGCAGCCAAGACCCTCAAGAGACCCAGTACTTC
TRBV2	.	TRBJ1-3	.	CASSALPGVAGNTIYF	TGTGCCAGCAGTGCCCTCCCAGGGGTGGCGGGAAACACCATATATTTT
TRBV27	.	TRBJ1-3	.	CASTLTWQAGNTIYF	TGTGCCAGCACCCTTACATGGCAAGCGGGAAACACCATATATTTT
TRBV2	.	TRBJ2-3	.	CASTLTTSSTDTQYF	TGTGCCAGCACCTTGACAACTTCGAGCACAGATACGCAGTATTTT
TRBV19	.	TRBJ1-4	.	CASSLLPENEKLFF	TGTGCCAGTAGCCTACTTCCCGAGAATGAAAAACTGTTTTTT
TRBV2	few	TRBJ1-1	.	CASSEGGLGAFF	TGTGCCAGCAGTGAAGGGGGACTGGGAGCTTTCTTT
TRBV19	.	TRBJ2-5	TRBD2	CASSLGTSLKETQYF	TGTGCCAGTAGTCTTGGGACTAGCTTAAAAGAGACCCAGTACTTC
TRBV6-5	once	TRBJ2-3	.	CASSRGHTDTQYF	TGTGCCAGCAGTCGAGGACATACAGATACGCAGTATTTT
TRBV30	once	TRBJ1-1	.	CAYSQENTEAFF	TGTGCCTACTCACAGGAGAACACTGAAGCTTTCTTT
TRBV21-1	.	TRBJ1-5	.	CASSKPAGSGNQPQHF	TGTGCCAGCAGCAAGCCCGCGGGTTCCGGGAATCAGCCCCAGCATTTT